This T cell receptor (beta chain) is drawn from a study of long-term antiretroviral therapy in people with HIV. The libraries were made with immunoSEQ v3.0 at survey level. Generated by immunoSEQ multiplex PCR, the TCRdb table keeps only in-frame clones and is missing some. The data contain under 9,000 clones, over 70% of them singletons. Germline CDR1 SGHRS, CDR2 YFSETQ. The CDR3 is 15 residues long. V gave up 7 bases and J gave up 8 bases; unmatched junction bases: 15. Before they underwent DNA extraction, samples held about 1-10 million cryopreserved PBMC. The receptor was derived from a man in his forties with HIV. The sample here was unsorted PBMCs, taken 0.1 years after starting antiretroviral therapy. This chain joins TRBV5-1 and TRBJ2-3, with 8 positions matching TRBD1. Here the CDR3 DNA reads TGCGCCAGCCGGGAGTCGACAGGGGCGGGAATTACGCAGTATTTT. Its protein product is CASRESTGAGITQYF.